This TCR beta chain was sequenced during a study of OX40 agonist ivuxolimab in advanced cancers. Turning to the overall study: Ivuxolimab, which targeted the costimulatory receptor OX40 (CD134), was an agonistic, fully human IgG2 monoclonal antibody. Intravenous ivuxolimab was administered to patients every 2 weeks at six dose levels: 0.01, 0.1, 0.3, 1.5, 3 and 10 mg/kg. Among the roughly 54 dose-escalation patients, approximately 20 had hepatocellular carcinoma, roughly 15 melanoma, 9 renal cell carcinoma and 9 head and neck cancer. A male proportion of approximately 83% and a mean age of approximately 60 years, ranging from roughly 23 to 85, were recorded for the dose-escalation cohort. Prior anti-PD-1, anti-PD-L1 or anti-CTLA-4 therapy was permitted, and 40% of dose-escalation patients had received checkpoint inhibitors. Partial responses were achieved by three dose-escalation patients, of whom one had hepatocellular carcinoma and two had cutaneous melanoma. The point of sequencing TCRbeta in the periphery was to test whether ivuxolimab changed TCR sequence diversity and drove clonal T-cell expansion. The monotherapy dose-escalation portion (N of about 50 patients) of the phase I ivuxolimab trial is reported in the paper. Paper-wide results and their limitations: On average, CD8+ T cells showed more expanded clones than CD4+ T cells after ivuxolimab. In the 0.1-3.0 mg/kg groups, partial responders had among the lowest normalized peripheral clonal expansion, particularly in CD8+ T cells. At doses from 0.1 to 3.0 mg/kg, clonal expansion was seen in both CD4+ and CD8+ blood T cells between baseline and week 6. Low levels of normalized T-cell clonal expansion were also seen in some patients who did not respond. Which antigens the clonally expanded peripheral T cells were specific for was not determined.

From cysteine to phenylalanine, the CDR3 is 16 amino acids long. This entry keeps only the CDR3 DNA: 48 bases, framed from base 1. Genomic DNA was isolated from the sorted cells so that the TCRbeta CDR3 region could be sequenced. The immunoSEQ Assay was used for sequencing of TCRbeta CDR3 regions. Entries here come from immuneACCESS through TCRdb and include only in-frame sequences with V and J called. Some clones fail to appear in such tables; in the studies checked, an unresolved V gene covers under half of the shortfall, and the cause of the remainder is unknown. In this sample the table shows 53,000 or so clones, roughly 80% of which occur a single time. Approximately 2% of the sample is held by the ten biggest clonotypes. Note on this clone: No cognate antigen has been identified for it. Per-nucleotide qualities are absent, and no much larger clonotype sits a single base away.

Patients with autoimmune disease history or receiving systemic immunosuppression were excluded from the trial. In every dose cohort, peripheral blood was drawn for TCR sequencing at baseline, cycle 4 day 1, and cycle 7 day 1. The samples were taken from a phase I, first-in-human, multicenter, open-label dose-escalation trial of ivuxolimab. Adults with locally advanced or metastatic head and neck squamous cell, hepatocellular, melanoma or renal cell carcinoma were enrolled in the trial. Before TCR sequencing, CD4+ and CD8+ T cells were separately sorted from peripheral blood. The rearrangement combines TRBV21-1 with TRBJ2-7; TRBD2, the D gene given by the table, was not confirmed from the DNA. TRBV21-1 is noted as a pseudogene. The origin of this receptor is an adult with an advanced solid tumor such as melanoma, head and neck, liver or kidney cancer. The sequencing here drew on CD4+ or CD8+ T cells sorted from blood, taken in a trial of the OX40 agonist ivuxolimab. DNA sequence: TGTGCCAGCAGCAGGTCTAGCGGGAAGATCTCCTACGAGCAGTACTTC. It encodes CASSRSSGKISYEQYF.